This record looks at one T cell receptor (beta chain) sequence and its context. These data are taken from a study of technical replicates of blood from several donors. Data came from immunoSEQ multiplex PCR; TCRdb stores just in-frame clones and leaves some out. The table records approximately 92,000 clones, 85% to 95% of them present only once. V was clipped by 6 bases and J by 5 bases, with 16 bases between them. The CDR3 sequence is 14 residues long. CDR1 is SNHLY, CDR2 FYNNEI, per germline. This receptor was identified in a human donor in good health. The rearrangement joins TRBV2 to TRBJ2-5; D possibly corresponds to TRBD2 (6 bases). The sample taken for sequencing was T cells isolated from PBMCs. CDR3: CASRVLALRETQYF. The CDR3 nucleotides read TGTGCCAGCAGAGTACTAGCTCTACGGGAGACCCAGTACTTC.